A selection of T cell receptor beta chains follows, all from one sample in a study of shared clonotypes between healthy human individuals. This table comes from immunoSEQ multiplex PCR, and its TCRdb copy is limited to in-frame clones, with some not included. The repertoire has approximately 600,000 clones, roughly 95% of them found once; the top ten carry about 0.11%. Sequenced input: naive CD8+ T cells sorted from blood. These TCRs come from a woman aged 25 to 39 in good health. Each CDR3 is given with its conserved first and last residue. Each record gives: J gene, clone size, D gene, V gene, CDR3 length, CDR3 protein, CDR3 DNA. D genes are given only for firm matches. Rows give clone size only sometimes, using once, few, many, or a class for an expanded clone.

TRBJ2-1 | NA | NA | TRBV14 | 13 | CASSHSRADEQFF | TGTGCCAGCAGCCACTCTAGGGCAGATGAGCAGTTCTTC
TRBJ1-5 | NA | NA | TRBV6-5 | 13 | CASSKGVRQPQHF | TGTGCCAGCAGTAAGGGAGTTCGGCAGCCCCAGCATTTT
TRBJ2-5 | NA | NA | TRBV2 | 14 | CASLPTVRFETQYF | TGTGCCAGCCTGCCCACGGTCCGATTCGAGACCCAGTACTTC
TRBJ2-7 | NA | TRBD2 | TRBV4-1 | 15 | CASSQDWEGLYEQYF | TGCGCCAGCAGCCAAGATTGGGAGGGCCTCTACGAGCAGTACTTC
TRBJ2-7 | NA | NA | TRBV5-4 | 11 | CASSLEGEQYF | TGTGCCAGCAGCTTGGAAGGCGAGCAGTACTTC
TRBJ2-7 | NA | TRBD2 | TRBV7-8 | 15 | CASSDEREGSYEQYF | TGTGCCAGCAGCGACGAGCGGGAGGGATCCTACGAGCAGTACTTC
TRBJ2-7 | NA | TRBD1 | TRBV11-2 | 17 | CASSLVWGQGASNEQYF | TGTGCCAGCAGCTTAGTATGGGGACAGGGGGCGTCTAACGAGCAGTACTTC
TRBJ1-2 | NA | TRBD1 | TRBV9 | 14 | CASSTGTGTSGYTF | TGTGCCAGCAGCACCGGGACAGGGACGTCGGGCTACACCTTC
TRBJ2-1 | once | NA | TRBV19 | 13 | CASTSGLYNEQFF | TGTGCCAGTACTTCTGGGCTGTACAATGAGCAGTTCTTC
TRBJ2-7 | NA | NA | TRBV4-1 | 13 | CASSPSPGAWEYF | TGCGCCAGCAGCCCATCCCCCGGAGCCTGGGAGTACTTC
TRBJ1-3 | NA | NA | TRBV10-3 | 16 | CAISDNPSSSGNTIYF | TGTGCCATCAGTGATAATCCTTCCAGCTCTGGAAACACCATATATTTT
TRBJ1-5 | NA | NA | TRBV28 | 12 | CASSNSLGPQHF | TGTGCCAGCAGTAACTCCCTTGGGCCCCAGCATTTT
TRBJ2-2 | NA | NA | TRBV28 | 13 | CASSLINTGELFF | TGTGCCAGCAGCCTCATAAACACCGGGGAGCTGTTTTTT
TRBJ1-1 | NA | NA | TRBV2 | 13 | CASTYGFNTEAFF | TGTGCCAGCACATATGGGTTCAACACTGAAGCTTTCTTT
TRBJ2-7 | NA | NA | TRBV7-9 | 15 | CASSLASGEAYEQYF | TGTGCCAGCAGCTTAGCGTCAGGGGAGGCCTACGAGCAGTACTTC
TRBJ2-5 | once | NA | TRBV7-6 | 15 | CASSLEGTPLGTQYF | TGTGCCAGCAGCTTAGAGGGGACTCCCCTAGGGACCCAGTACTTC
TRBJ2-1 | NA | NA | TRBV27 | 13 | CASSLSAYNEQFF | TGTGCCAGCAGTTTATCGGCTTACAATGAGCAGTTCTTC
TRBJ2-7 | NA | TRBD1 | TRBV28 | 16 | CASSLWTGRLSYEQYF | TGTGCCAGCAGTTTATGGACAGGGCGACTCTCCTACGAGCAGTACTTC
TRBJ2-7 | NA | NA | TRBV19 | 13 | CASSIGGQYEQYF | TGTGCCAGTAGTATAGGGGGGCAGTACGAGCAGTACTTC
TRBJ2-2 | NA | TRBD2 | TRBV28 | 19 | CASSLFGFSAGERTGELFF | TGTGCCAGCAGTTTATTTGGCTTCTCGGCGGGGGAACGCACCGGGGAGCTGTTTTTT
TRBJ2-7 | NA | NA | TRBV4-1 | 16 | CASSQTQPGAYYEQYF | TGCGCCAGCAGCCAAACACAGCCCGGGGCCTACTACGAGCAGTACTTC
TRBJ2-3 | NA | TRBD1 | TRBV27 | 14 | CASSQGGSTDTQYF | TGTGCCAGCAGTCAAGGGGGCTCCACAGATACGCAGTATTTT
TRBJ1-2 | NA | NA | TRBV9 | 12 | CASSLTAYGYTF | TGTGCCAGCAGCCTTACGGCATATGGCTACACCTTC
TRBJ2-7 | NA | TRBD2 | TRBV7-6 | 16 | CASSLDPGRASYEQYF | TGTGCCAGCAGCTTAGATCCCGGGAGGGCCTCCTACGAGCAGTACTTC
TRBJ2-7 | NA | NA | TRBV28 | 12 | CASSSGVVEQYF | TGTGCCAGCAGCTCCGGGGTGGTTGAGCAGTACTTC
TRBJ2-2 | NA | NA | TRBV11-1 | 15 | CASSLRKTNTGELFF | TGTGCCAGCAGTTTACGGAAGACGAACACCGGGGAGCTGTTTTTT
TRBJ2-1 | NA | NA | TRBV5-1 | 15 | CASSLVASSYNEQFF | TGCGCCAGCAGCTTGGTGGCGAGCTCCTACAATGAGCAGTTCTTC
TRBJ1-1 | NA | NA | TRBV2 | 12 | CASPLENTEAFF | TGTGCCAGCCCCCTGGAGAACACTGAAGCTTTCTTT
TRBJ2-7 | NA | NA | TRBV28 | 14 | CASSTDGRLYEQYF | TGTGCCAGCAGTACGGACGGAAGGCTCTACGAGCAGTACTTC
TRBJ2-7 | NA | NA | TRBV30 | 12 | CAWSWASYEQYF | TGTGCCTGGAGTTGGGCCTCCTACGAGCAGTACTTC
TRBJ1-5 | NA | TRBD1 | TRBV5-5 | 15 | CASSFRTGSNQPQHF | TGTGCCAGCAGCTTCCGGACAGGTAGCAATCAGCCCCAGCATTTT
TRBJ2-7 | NA | NA | TRBV27 | 14 | CASSLMDSSYEQYF | TGTGCCAGCAGTTTAATGGACAGCTCCTACGAGCAGTACTTC
TRBJ2-7 | NA | TRBD2 | TRBV11-1 | 16 | CASSLYSGSIRYEQYF | TGTGCCAGCAGCTTATACAGCGGGAGTATTCGTTACGAGCAGTACTTC
TRBJ1-2 | once | TRBD1 | TRBV4-1 | 15 | CASSPGGQVNYGYTF | TGCGCCAGCAGCCCGGGGGGACAGGTGAACTATGGCTACACCTTC
TRBJ2-7 | NA | TRBD2 | TRBV5-4 | 16 | CASSLELTSVSYEQYF | TGTGCCAGCAGCTTGGAGTTGACTAGCGTATCCTACGAGCAGTACTTC
TRBJ1-1 | NA | NA | TRBV6-5 | 13 | CASSYYMNTEAFF | TGTGCCAGCAGCTACTATATGAACACTGAAGCTTTCTTT
TRBJ1-2 | NA | NA | TRBV21-1 | 13 | CASSMGRNYGYTF | TGTGCCAGCAGCATGGGACGGAATTATGGCTACACCTTC